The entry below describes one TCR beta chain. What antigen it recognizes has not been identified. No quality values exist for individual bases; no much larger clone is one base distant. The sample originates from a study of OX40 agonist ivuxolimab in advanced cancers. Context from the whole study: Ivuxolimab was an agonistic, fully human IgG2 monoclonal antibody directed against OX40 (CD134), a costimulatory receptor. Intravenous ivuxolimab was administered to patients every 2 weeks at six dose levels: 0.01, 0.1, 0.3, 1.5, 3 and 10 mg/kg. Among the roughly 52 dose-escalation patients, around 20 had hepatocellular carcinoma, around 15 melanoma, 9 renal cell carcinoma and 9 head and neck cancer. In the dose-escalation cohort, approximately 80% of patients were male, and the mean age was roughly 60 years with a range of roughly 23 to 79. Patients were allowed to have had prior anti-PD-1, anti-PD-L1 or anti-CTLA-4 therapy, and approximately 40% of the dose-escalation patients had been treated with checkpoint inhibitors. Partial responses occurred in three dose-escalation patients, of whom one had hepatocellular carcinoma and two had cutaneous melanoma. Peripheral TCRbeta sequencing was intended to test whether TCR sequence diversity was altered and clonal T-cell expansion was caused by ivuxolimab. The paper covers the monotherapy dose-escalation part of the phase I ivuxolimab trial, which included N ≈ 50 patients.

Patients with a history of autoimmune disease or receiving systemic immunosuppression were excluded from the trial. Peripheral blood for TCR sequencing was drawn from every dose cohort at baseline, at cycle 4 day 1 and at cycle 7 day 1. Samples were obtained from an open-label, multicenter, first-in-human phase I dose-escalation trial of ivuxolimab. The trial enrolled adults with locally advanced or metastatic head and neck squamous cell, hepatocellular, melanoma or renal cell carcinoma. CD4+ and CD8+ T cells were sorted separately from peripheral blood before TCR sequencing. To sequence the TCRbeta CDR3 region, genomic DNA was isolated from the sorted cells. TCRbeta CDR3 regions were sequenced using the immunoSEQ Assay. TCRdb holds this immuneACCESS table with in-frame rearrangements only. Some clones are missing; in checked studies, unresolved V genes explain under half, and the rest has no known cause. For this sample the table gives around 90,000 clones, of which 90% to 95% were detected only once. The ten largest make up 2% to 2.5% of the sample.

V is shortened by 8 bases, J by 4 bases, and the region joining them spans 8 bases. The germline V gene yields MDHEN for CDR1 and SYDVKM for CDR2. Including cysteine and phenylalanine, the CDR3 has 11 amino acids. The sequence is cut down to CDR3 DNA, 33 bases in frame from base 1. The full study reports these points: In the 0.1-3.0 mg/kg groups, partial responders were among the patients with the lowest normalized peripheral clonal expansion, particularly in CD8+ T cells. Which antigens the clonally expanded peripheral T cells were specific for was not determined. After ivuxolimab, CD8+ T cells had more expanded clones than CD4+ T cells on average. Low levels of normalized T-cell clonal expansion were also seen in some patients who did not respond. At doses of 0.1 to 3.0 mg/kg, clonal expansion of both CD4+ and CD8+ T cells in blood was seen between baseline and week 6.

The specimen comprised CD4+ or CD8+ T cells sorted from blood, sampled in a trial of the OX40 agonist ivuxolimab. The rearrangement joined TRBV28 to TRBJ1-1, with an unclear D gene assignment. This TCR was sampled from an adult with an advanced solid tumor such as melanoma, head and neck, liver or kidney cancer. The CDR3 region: CASGPPTEAFF. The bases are TGTGCCAGCGGGCCCCCCACTGAAGCTTTCTTT.